This TCR beta chain was obtained from a study of blood T cell repertoires in COVID-19. Study overall: Some COVID-19 samples were acute and others convalescent; all came from the United States, Italy and Spain. Sample material is recorded as cDNA or gDNA derived from T cells, B-cell-depleted T cells, or PBMCs.

The authors' processing: Nucleated cell counts were estimated from reference gene primer amplification. Data came from immunoSEQ multiplex PCR; TCRdb stores just in-frame clones and leaves some out. V, J and clone size derive from that table, while D and trimming were established from the DNA sequence. The profile shows over 200,000 clones, 88% of them singletons. Sample: peripheral blood. The TCR sequence derives from a man aged 55 to 70 who had recovered from COVID-19.

The DNA of the CDR3 is TGTGCCAGCAGTGCAGAATCAACTAATGAAAAACTGTTTTTT. Its protein is CASSAESTNEKLFF. J is TRBJ1-4 and V is TRBV2; D not resolved. This CDR3 contains 14 residues. Germline values: CDR1 SNHLY, CDR2 FYNNEI. V was clipped by 4 bases and J by 0 bases, with 6 bases between them.